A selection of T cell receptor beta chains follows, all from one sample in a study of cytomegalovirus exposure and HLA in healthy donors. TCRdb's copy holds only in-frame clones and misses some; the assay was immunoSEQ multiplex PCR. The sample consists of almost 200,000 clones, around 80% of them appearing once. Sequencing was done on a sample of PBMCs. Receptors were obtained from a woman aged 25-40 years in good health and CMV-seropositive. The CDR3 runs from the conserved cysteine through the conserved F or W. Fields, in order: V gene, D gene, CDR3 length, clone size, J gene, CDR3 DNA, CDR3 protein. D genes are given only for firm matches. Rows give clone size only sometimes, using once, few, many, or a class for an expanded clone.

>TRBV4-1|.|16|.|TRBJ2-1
TGCGCCAGCAGCCAAGTAACGAGGAGCTCCTACAATGAGCAGTTCTTC
CASSQVTRSSYNEQFF
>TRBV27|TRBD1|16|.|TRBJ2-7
TGTGCCAGCAGTTTATGGGGGACAGGGGTCCCCTACGAGCAGTACTTC
CASSLWGTGVPYEQYF
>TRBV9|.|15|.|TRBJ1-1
TGTGCCAGCAGCCCACGACAGTCGGTGAACACTGAAGCTTTCTTT
CASSPRQSVNTEAFF
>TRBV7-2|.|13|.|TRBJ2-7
TGTGCCAGCAGGGGAACAGGGCCCTACGAGCAGTACTTC
CASRGTGPYEQYF
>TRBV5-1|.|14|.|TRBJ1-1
TGCGCCAGCAGCTTGGCAGGGGAGAACACTGAAGCTTTCTTT
CASSLAGENTEAFF
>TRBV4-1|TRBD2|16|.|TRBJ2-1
TGCGCCAGCAGCCGCCACGGGACTAGCGGCTACAATGAGCAGTTCTTC
CASSRHGTSGYNEQFF
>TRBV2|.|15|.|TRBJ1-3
TGTGCCAGCAAATTGACAGGCTACTCTGGAAACACCATATATTTT
CASKLTGYSGNTIYF
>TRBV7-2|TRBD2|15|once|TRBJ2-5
TGTGCCAGCAGCTTTAGCGGGGGGGACCAAGAGACCCAGTACTTC
CASSFSGGDQETQYF
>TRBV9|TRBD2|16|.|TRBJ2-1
TGTGCCAGCAGCCCCAGTAGCGGGAGGGCCGATAATGAGCAGTTCTTC
CASSPSSGRADNEQFF
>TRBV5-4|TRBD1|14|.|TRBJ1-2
TGTGCCAGCAGCTTAATGGGACAGGGGGATGGCTACACCTTC
CASSLMGQGDGYTF
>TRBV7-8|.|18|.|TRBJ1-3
TGTGCCAGCAGCTTACTCCTTGGCGACATCCGCTCTGGAAACACCATATATTTT
CASSLLLGDIRSGNTIYF
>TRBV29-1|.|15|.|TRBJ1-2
TGCAGCGTTCCAACAGGGAGCGGGGAGCCTTATGGCTACACCTTC
CSVPTGSGEPYGYTF
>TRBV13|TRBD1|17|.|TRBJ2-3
TGTGCCAGCAGCTTAGTAGGGACAGGGGGCGGTGAAGATACGCAGTATTTT
CASSLVGTGGGEDTQYF